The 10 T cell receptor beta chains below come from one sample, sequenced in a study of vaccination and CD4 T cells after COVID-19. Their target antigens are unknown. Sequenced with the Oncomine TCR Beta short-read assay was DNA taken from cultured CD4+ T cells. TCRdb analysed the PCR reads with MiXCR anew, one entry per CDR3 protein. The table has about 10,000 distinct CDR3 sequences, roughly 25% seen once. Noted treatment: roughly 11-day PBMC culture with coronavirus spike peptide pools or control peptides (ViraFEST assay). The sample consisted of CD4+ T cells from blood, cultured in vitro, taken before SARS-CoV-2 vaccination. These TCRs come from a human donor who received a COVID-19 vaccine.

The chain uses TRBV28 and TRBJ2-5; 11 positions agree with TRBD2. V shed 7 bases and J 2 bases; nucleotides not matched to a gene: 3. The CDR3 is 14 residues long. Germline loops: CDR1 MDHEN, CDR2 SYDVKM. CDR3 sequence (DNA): TGTGCCAGCAACCTAGCGGGGGGTCAAGAGACCCAGTACTTC. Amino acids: CASNLAGGQETQYF.

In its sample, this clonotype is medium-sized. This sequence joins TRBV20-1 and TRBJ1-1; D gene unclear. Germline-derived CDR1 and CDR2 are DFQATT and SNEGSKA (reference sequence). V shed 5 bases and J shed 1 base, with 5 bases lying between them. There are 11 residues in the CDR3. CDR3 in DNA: TGCAGTGCTCTCGGGAACACTGAAGCTTTCTTT. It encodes CSALGNTEAFF.

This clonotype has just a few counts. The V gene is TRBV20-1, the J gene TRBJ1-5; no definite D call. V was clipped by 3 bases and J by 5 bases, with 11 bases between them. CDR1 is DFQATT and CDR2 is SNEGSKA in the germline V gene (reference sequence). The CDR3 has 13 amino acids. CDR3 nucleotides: TGCAGTGCTAGCCGTGTCGGGGATCAGCCCCAGCATTTT. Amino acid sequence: CSASRVGDQPQHF.

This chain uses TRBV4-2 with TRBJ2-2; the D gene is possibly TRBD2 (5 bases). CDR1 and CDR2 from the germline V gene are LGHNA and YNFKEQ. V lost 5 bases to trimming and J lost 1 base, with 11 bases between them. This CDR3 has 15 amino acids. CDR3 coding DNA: TGTGCCAGCAGCACGGGAAACAGGAACACCGGGGAGCTGTTTTTT. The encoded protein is CASSTGNRNTGELFF.

In DNA form, the CDR3 reads TGCAGCGTTAAGGGGCGCGCGAATGAGCAGTTCTTC. The encoded protein is CSVKGRANEQFF. The chain links TRBV20-1 to TRBJ2-1; TRBD1 might be the D (5 bases). Per germline, CDR1 DFQATT and CDR2 SNEGSKA (reference sequence). This CDR3 is built from 12 residues.

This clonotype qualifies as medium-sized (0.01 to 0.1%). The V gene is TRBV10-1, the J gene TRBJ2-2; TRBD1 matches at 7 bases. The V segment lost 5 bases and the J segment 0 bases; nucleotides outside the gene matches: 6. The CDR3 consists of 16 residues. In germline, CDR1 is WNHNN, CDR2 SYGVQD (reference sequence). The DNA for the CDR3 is TGCGCCAGCAGTCACCGGGACAGATCGAACACCGGGGAGCTGTTTTTT. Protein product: CASSHRDRSNTGELFF.

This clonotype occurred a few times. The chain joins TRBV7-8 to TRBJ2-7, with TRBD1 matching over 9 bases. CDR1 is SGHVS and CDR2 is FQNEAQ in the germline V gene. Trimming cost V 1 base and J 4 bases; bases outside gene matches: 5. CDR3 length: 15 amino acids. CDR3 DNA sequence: TGTGCCAGCAGCTTAGGAGTGACAGGGGGTTACGAGCAGTACTTC. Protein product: CASSLGVTGGYEQYF.

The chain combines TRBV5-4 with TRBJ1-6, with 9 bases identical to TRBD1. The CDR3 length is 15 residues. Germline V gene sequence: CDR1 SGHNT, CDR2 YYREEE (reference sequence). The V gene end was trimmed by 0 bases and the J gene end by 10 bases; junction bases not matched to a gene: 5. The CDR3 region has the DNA TGTGCCAGCAGCTTGGGACAGGGGGTGTACTCACCCCTCCACTTT. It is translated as CASSLGQGVYSPLHF.

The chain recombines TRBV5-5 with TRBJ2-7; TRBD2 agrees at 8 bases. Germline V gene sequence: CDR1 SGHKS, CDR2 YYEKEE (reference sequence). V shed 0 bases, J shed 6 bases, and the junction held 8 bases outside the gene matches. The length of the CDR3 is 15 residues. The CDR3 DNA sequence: TGTGCCAGCAGCTTGGCGGGGGGGGCAATAAGCGAGCAGTACTTC. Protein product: CASSLAGGAISEQYF.

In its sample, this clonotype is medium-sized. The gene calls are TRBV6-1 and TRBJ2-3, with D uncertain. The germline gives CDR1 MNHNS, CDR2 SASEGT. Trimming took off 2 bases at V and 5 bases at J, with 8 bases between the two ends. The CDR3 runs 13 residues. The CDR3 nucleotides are TGTGCCAGCAGTGAAAGTCGGCAAGATACGCAGTATTTT. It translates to CASSESRQDTQYF.